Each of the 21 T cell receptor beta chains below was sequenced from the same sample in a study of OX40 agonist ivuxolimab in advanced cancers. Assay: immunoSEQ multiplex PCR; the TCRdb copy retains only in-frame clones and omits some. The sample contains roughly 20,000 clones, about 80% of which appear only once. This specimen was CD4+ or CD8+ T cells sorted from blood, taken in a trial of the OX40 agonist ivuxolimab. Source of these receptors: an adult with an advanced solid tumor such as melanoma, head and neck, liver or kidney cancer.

CDR3 DNA sequence: TGTGCCAGTAGTTTCAGCGGGAGGGCCGGGAATGAGCAGTTCTTC. Amino acids: CASSFSGRAGNEQFF. J is TRBJ2-1 and V is TRBV19, with 10 nucleotides matching TRBD2. The CDR3 totals 15 residues. CDR1 is LNHDA and CDR2 is SQIVND in the germline V gene (reference sequence). V lost 5 bases to trimming and J lost 7 bases; unmatched junction nucleotides: 8.

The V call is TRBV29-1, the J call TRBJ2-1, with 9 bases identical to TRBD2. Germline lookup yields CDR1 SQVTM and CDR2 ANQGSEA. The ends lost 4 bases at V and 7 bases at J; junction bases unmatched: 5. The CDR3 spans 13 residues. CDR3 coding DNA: TGCAGCGTTGGGCTAGCGGGAAGGAATGAGCAGTTCTTC. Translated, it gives CSVGLAGRNEQFF.

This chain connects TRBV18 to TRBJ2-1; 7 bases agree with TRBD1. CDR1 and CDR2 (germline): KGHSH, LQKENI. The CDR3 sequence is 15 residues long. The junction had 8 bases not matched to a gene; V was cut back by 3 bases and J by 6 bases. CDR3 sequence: CASSPRQGDSNEQFF. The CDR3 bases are TGTGCCAGCTCACCCCGGCAGGGGGATTCCAATGAGCAGTTCTTC.

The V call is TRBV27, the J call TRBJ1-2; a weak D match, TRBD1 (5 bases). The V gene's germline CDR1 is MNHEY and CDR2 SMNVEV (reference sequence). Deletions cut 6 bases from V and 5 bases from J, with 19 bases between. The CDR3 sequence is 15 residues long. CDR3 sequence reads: CASRSRTGARYGYTF. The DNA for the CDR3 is TGTGCCAGCAGGAGCAGGACTGGGGCTAGGTATGGCTACACCTTC.

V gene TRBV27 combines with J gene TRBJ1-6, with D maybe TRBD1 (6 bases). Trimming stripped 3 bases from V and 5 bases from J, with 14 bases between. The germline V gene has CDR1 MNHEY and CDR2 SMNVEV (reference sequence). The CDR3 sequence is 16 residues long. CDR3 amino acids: CASSFRTDTHNSPLHF. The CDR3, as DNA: TGTGCCAGCAGTTTTCGGACAGACACTCATAATTCACCCCTCCACTTT.

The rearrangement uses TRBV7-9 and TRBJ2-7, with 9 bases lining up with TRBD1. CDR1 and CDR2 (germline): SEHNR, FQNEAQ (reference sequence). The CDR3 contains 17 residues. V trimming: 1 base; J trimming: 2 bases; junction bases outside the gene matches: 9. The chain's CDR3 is CASSLGEMGQGAYEQYF. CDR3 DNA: TGTGCCAGCAGCTTAGGGGAGATGGGACAGGGCGCCTACGAGCAGTACTTC.

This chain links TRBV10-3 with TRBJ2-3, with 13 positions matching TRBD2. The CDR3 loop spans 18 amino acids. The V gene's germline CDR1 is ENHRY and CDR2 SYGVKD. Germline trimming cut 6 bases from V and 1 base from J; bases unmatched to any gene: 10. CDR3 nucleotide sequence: TGTGCCATCAGCTTTCGACTAGCGGGAGGCCGGGGCACAGATACGCAGTATTTT. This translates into CAISFRLAGGRGTDTQYF.

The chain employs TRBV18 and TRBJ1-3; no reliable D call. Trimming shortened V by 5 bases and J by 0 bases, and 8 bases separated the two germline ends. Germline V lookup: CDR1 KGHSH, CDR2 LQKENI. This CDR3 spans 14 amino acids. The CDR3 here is CASSSQSSGNTIYF. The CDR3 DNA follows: TGTGCCAGCTCATCTCAGAGCTCTGGAAACACCATATATTTT. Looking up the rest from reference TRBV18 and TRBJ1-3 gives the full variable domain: NAGVMQNPRHLVRRRGQEARLRCSPMKGHSHVYWYRQLPEEGLKFMVYLQKENIIDESGMPKERFSAEFPKEGPSILRIQQVVRGDSAAYFCASSSQSSGNTIYFGEGSWLTVV.

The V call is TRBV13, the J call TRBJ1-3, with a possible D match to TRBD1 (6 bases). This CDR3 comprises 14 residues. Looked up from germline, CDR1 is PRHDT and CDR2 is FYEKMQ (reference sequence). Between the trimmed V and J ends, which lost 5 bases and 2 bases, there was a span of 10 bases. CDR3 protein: CASSLGQPGNTIYF. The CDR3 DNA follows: TGTGCCAGCAGCCTTGGACAGCCTGGAAACACCATATATTTT.

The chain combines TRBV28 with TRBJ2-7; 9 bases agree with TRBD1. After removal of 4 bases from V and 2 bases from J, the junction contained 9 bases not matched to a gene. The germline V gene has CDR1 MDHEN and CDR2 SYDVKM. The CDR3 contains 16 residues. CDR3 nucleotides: TGTGCCAGCAGTTCCCCGCCCGGGACAGGGCCCTACGAGCAGTACTTC. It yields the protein CASSSPPGTGPYEQYF.

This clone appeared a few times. For the CDR3, the DNA is TGTGCCTGGAGTGTACTTAAGTTAAACCTGGGGGGGCAGAACACTGAAGCTTTCTTT. Its translation: CAWSVLKLNLGGQNTEAFF. V gene TRBV30 combines with J gene TRBJ1-1, with D possibly being TRBD1 (6 bases). The CDR3 loop spans 19 amino acids. The V and J ends lost 0 bases and 1 base respectively, with 24 bases between them. In germline, CDR1 is GTSNPN, CDR2 SVGIG (reference sequence).

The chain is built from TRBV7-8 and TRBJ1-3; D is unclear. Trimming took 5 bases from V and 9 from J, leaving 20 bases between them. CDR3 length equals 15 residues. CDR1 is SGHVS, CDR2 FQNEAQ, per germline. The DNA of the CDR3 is TGTGCCAGCAGCCTGGGCCCAGCCCCTCGTGCCACCATATATTTT. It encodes CASSLGPAPRATIYF.

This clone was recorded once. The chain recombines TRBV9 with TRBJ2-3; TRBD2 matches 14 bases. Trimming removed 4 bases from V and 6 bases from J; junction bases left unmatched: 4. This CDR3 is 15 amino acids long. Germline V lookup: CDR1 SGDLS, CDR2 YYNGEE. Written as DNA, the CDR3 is TGTGCCAGCAGCACCAGGACTAGCGGGAGGGATACGCAGTATTTT. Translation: CASSTRTSGRDTQYF.

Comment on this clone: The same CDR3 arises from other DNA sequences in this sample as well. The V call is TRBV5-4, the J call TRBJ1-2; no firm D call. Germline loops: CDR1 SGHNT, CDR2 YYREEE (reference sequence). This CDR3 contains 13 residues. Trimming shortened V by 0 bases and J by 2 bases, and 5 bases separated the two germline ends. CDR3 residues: CASSLAGNYGYTF. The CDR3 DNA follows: TGTGCCAGCAGCTTGGCAGGAAACTATGGCTACACCTTC.

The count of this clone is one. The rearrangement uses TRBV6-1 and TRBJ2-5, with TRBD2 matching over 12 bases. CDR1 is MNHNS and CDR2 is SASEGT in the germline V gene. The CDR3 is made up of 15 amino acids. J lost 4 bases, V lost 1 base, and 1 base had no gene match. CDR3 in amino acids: CASSEVTSGRETQYF. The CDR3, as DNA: TGTGCCAGCAGTGAAGTGACTAGCGGGAGAGAGACCCAGTACTTC.

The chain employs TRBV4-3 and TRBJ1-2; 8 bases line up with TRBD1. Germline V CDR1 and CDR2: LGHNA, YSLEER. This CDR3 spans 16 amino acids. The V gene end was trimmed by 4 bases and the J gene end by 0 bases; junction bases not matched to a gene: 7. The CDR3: CASSRGTGSSNYGYTF. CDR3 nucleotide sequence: TGCGCCAGCAGCCGGGGGACAGGTTCTTCTAACTATGGCTACACCTTC.

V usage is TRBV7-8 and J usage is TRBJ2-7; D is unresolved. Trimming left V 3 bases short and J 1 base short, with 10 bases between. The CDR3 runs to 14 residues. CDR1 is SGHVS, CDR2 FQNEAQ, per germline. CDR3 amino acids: CASSLSYPSYEQYF. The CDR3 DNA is TGTGCCAGCAGCTTGAGCTATCCTTCCTACGAGCAGTACTTC.

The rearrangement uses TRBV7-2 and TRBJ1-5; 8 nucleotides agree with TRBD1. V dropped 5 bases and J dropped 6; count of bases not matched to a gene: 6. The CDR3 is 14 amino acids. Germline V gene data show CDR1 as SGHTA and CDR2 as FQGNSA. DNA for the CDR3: TGTGCCAGCAGCCAGAACAGGGGGAGTCAGCCCCAGCATTTT. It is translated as CASSQNRGSQPQHF.

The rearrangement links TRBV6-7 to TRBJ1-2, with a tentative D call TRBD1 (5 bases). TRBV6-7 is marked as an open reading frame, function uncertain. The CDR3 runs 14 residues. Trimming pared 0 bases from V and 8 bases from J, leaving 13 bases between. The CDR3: CASSYSSQGEGYTF. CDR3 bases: TGTGCCAGCAGTTACTCATCTCAGGGTGAAGGCTACACCTTC.

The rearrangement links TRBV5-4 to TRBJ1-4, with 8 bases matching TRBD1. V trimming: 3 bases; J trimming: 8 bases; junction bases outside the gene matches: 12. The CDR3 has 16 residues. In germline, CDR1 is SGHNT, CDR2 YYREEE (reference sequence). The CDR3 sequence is CASSSGGQGSREKLFF. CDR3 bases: TGTGCCAGCAGCTCGGGAGGACAGGGATCTCGAGAAAAACTGTTTTTT.

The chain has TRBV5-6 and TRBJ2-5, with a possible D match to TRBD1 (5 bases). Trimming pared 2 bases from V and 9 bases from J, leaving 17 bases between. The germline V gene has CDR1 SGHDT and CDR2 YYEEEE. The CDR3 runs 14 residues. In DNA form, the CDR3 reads TGTGCCAGCAGCTTAACCCAGGGTCTAGGGCCCCAGTACTTC. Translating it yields CASSLTQGLGPQYF.